Below, 4 T cell receptor beta chains from the same sample are listed, as sequenced in a study of T cells in Graves' hyperthyroidism and ophthalmopathy. Amplified TCR beta CDR3 regions came from RNA transcripts. Primed by the HTBI set, a first-round RT-PCR was run on the TCR CDR3. TCRdb used MiXCR to reprocess the multiplex PCR reads, holding one entry per CDR3 protein. The table lists a few hundred thousand distinct CDR3 sequences, roughly 15% of them singletons. The sample comprised blood. All receptors derive from a woman aged 55-70 years with Graves' ophthalmopathy.

This clonotype was counted many times. CDR3 in amino acids: CASSHRLAGGTDTQYF. The CDR3 DNA reads TGCGCCAGCAGCCACCGACTAGCGGGAGGCACAGATACGCAGTATTTT. The chain recombines TRBV4-1 with TRBJ2-3, with 12 bases matching TRBD2. Germline trimming cut 3 bases from V and 1 base from J; bases unmatched to any gene: 2. The CDR3 length is 16 residues. Germline V gives CDR1 MGHRA, CDR2 YSYEKL.

This clonotype was counted ten times or more. This chain links TRBV28 with TRBJ2-1; D is unclear. The germline V gene encodes CDR1 MDHEN and CDR2 SYDVKM. This CDR3 is built from 17 residues. Trimming shortened V by 4 bases and J by 3 bases, and 19 bases separated the two germline ends. CDR3 protein: CASSSTGAGPFYNEQFF. CDR3 nucleotides: TGTGCCAGCAGTTCGACTGGCGCAGGTCCTTTCTACAATGAGCAGTTCTTC. Full variable domain (outside the CDR3, taken from reference TRBV28 and TRBJ2-1): DVKVTQSSRYLVKRTGEKVFLECVQDMDHENMFWYRQDPGLGLRLIYFSYDVKMKEKGDIPEGYSVSREKKERFSLILESASTNQTSMYLCASSSTGAGPFYNEQFFGPGTRLTVL.

The J gene is TRBJ2-2, the V gene TRBV12-3 or TRBV12-4; D may be TRBD1 (6 bases). V gave up 6 bases and J gave up 2 bases, with 13 bases separating them. There are 15 residues in the CDR3. In nucleotides, the CDR3 is TGTGCCAGCAGCCGAAGACAGGTCAACACCGGGGAGCTGTTTTTT. Translated: CASSRRQVNTGELFF.

This clonotype was observed many times. In DNA form, the CDR3 reads TGTGCCAGCAGCCTCGACAGGGGGACATCACCCCTCCACTTT. The encoded protein is CASSLDRGTSPLHF. The rearrangement joins TRBV11-2 to TRBJ1-6; 9 bases are shared with TRBD1. The CDR3 consists of 14 residues. The germline V gene encodes CDR1 SGHAT and CDR2 FQNNGV. Unmatched junction bases numbered 6, after V lost 5 bases and J lost 10 bases.